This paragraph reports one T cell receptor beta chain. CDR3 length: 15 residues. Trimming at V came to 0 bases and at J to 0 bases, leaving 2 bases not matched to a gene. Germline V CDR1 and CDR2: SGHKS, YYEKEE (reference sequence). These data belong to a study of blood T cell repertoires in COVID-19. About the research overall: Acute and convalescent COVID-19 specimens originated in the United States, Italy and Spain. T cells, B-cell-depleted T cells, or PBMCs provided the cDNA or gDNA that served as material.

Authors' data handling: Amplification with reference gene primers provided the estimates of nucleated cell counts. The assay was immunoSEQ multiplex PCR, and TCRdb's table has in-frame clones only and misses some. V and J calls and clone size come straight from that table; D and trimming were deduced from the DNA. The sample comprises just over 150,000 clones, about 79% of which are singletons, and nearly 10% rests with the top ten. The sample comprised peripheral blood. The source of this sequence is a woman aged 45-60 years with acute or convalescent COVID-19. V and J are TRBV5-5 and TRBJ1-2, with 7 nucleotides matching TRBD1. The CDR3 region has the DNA TGTGCCAGCAGCTTGGAAGGGACAGCTAACTATGGCTACACCTTC. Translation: CASSLEGTANYGYTF.